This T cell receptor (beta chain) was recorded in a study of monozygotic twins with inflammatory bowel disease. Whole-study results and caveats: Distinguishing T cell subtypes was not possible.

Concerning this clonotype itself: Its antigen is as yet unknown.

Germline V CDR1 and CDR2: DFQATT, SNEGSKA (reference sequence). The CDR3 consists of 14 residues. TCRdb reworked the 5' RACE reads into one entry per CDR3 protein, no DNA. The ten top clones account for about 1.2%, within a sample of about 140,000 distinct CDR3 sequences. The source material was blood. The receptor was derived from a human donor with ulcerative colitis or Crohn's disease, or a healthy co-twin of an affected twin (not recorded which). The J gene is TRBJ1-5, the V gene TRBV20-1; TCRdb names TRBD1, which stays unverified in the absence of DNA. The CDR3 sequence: CSARQGPHNQPQHF.